A selection of T cell receptor beta chains follows, all from one sample in a study of cytomegalovirus exposure and HLA in healthy donors. Here immunoSEQ multiplex PCR was the method, and the copy in TCRdb shows in-frame clones only, minus some. The table records about 89,000 clones, 65% to 85% of them present only once. Sequenced material: PBMCs. All receptors come from a man younger than 40 in good health and CMV-seronegative. Each CDR3 is given without its conserved first and last residue. Clone size is given for some rows only: seen once, a few or many times, or a class if the clone is expanded.

CDR3 protein	J gene	clone size	V gene
AWRFGLRVNRHYGYT	TRBJ1-2	NA	TRBV30
ASSLGTGGREQY	TRBJ2-7	NA	TRBV7-9
ASSSGFTGFMNTEAF	TRBJ1-1	NA	TRBV5-1
AWSLLGTGEKLF	TRBJ1-4	NA	TRBV30
ASRLGTGDHNEQF	TRBJ2-1	NA	TRBV6-5
ASKHGTTLTYEQY	TRBJ2-7	NA	TRBV2
ASSLAGGNTEAF	TRBJ1-1	few	TRBV7-2
ASTSTGFMNTEAF	TRBJ1-1	NA	TRBV19
ASSSYSNQPQH	TRBJ1-5	NA	TRBV7-8
SARGGGGEKLF	TRBJ1-4	NA	TRBV29-1
SVQKSTEAF	TRBJ1-1	NA	TRBV29-1